This TCR beta chain comes out of a study of blood T cells in healthy people across ages. Study outcomes and limitations: The study could not conclusively compare naive and antigen-experienced cells, given its unsorted PBMCs.

Germline V gene lookup returns CDR1 SGHRS and CDR2 YFSETQ. The CDR3 has 15 amino acids. The V and J ends lost 2 bases and 0 bases respectively, with 10 bases between them. Donor samples were obtained from healthy Caucasian individuals from Russia, aged about 6 to 100. Each sample had at least 6.5 million PBMCs isolated. This clonotype appeared a few times. Antigen unknown. A sample-barcoded 5' primer and a J-beta primer mix were used in a second PCR of about 7 to 11 cycles. TCRdb re-called the 5' RACE reads through MiXCR, storing one row per CDR3 protein. The sample yields fewer than 800,000 distinct CDR3 sequences, under 25% seen once.

The chain uses TRBV5-1 and TRBJ2-3, with TRBD2 as a possible D gene (6 bases). The sequence came from a man between 70 and 80 years old in good health. Source material: blood. The CDR3 DNA reads as TGCGCCAGCAGCTTCGACGGGGGAAGCACAGATACGCAGTATTTT. Its translation is CASSFDGGSTDTQYF.